This T cell receptor beta chain was observed in a study of blood T cells in healthy people across ages. Study-level findings and limits: Both naive CD4+ cell counts and diversity were greater in long-lived donors than in aged donors.

There are many counts of this clonotype. Its antigen is not identified. CDR3 length: 13 amino acids. From germline, CDR1 is MDHEN and CDR2 SYDVKM. The V end lost 2 bases, the J end lost 5 bases, and 10 bases lay between the germline ends. A second PCR, run for about 6 to 11 cycles, used a sample-barcoded 5' primer plus a J-beta primer mix. Each cDNA molecule carried a tag from a template-switch adaptor that contained 12 random nucleotides. MiXCR, applied by TCRdb to the 5' RACE reads, yields one record per CDR3 protein. Altogether 1 million or so distinct CDR3 sequences are present, approximately 25% being singletons, with the ten largest covering less than 0.85%. These data were also reused for a study on T cells of mothers and their children. That source adds: Relative to unrelated pairs, biologically related mother-child dyads exhibited marginally greater, non-significant overlap. The analysis detected no persistent microchimeric T cell clones.

The sequencing sample was made of blood. V usage is TRBV28 and J usage is TRBJ2-7; tentatively, D is TRBD1 or TRBD2 (5 bases each). This receptor was obtained from a girl aged 2-10 years in good health. This chain's CDR3 is CASSLGGSDEQYF. The CDR3 nucleotides read TGTGCCAGCAGTTTAGGGGGATCAGACGAGCAGTACTTC.